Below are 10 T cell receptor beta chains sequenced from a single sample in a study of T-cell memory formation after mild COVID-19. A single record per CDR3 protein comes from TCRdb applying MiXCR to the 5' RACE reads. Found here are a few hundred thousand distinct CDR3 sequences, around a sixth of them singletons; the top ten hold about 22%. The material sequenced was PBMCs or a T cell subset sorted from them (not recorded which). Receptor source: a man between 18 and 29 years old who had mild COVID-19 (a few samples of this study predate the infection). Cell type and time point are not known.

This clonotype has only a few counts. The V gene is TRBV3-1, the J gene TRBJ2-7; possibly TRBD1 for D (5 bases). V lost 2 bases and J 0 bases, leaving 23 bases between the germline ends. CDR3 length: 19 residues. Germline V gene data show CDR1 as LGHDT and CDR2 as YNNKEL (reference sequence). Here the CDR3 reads CASSQPFPPQGRSSYEQYF. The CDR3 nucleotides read TGTGCCAGCAGCCAACCTTTCCCCCCTCAGGGCAGGAGCTCCTACGAGCAGTACTTC.

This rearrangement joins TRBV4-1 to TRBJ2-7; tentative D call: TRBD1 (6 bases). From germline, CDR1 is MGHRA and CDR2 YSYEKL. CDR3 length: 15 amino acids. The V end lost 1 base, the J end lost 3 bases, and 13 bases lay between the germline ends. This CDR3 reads CASSQAPTDSYEQYF. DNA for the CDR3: TGCGCCAGCAGCCAAGCCCCCACGGACAGCTACGAGCAGTACTTC.

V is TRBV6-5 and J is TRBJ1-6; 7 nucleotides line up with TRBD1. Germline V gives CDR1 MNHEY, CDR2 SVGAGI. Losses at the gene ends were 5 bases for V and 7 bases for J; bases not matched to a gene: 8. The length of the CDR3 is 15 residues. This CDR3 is CASSLDRVLNSPLHF. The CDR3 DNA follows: TGTGCCAGCAGTCTCGACAGGGTATTAAATTCACCCCTCCACTTT.

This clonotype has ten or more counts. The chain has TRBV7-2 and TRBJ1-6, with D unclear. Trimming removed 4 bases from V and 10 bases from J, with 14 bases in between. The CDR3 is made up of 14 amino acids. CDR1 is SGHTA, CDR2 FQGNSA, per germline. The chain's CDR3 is CASSSAYGRSPLHF. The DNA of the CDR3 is TGTGCCAGCAGCTCAGCCTACGGCCGATCACCCCTCCACTTT.

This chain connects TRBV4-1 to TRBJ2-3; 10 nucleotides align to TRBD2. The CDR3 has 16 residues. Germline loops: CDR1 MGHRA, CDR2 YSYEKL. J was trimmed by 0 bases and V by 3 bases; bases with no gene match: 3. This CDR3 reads CASSHLGLASTDTQYF. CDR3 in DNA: TGCGCCAGCAGCCACCTGGGACTAGCGAGCACAGATACGCAGTATTTT.

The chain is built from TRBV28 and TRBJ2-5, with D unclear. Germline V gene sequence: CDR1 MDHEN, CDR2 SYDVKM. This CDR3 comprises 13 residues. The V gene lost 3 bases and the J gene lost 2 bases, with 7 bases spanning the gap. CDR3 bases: TGTGCCAGCAGTTTCGCAGATCAAGAGACCCAGTACTTC. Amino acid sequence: CASSFADQETQYF.

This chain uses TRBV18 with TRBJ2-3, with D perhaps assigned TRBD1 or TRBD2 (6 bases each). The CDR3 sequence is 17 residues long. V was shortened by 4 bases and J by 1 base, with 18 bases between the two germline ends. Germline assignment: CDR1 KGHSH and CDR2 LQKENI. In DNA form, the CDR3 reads TGTGCCAGCTCACTCAATCAGGGGAGGCAGGGCACAGATACGCAGTATTTT. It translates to CASSLNQGRQGTDTQYF.

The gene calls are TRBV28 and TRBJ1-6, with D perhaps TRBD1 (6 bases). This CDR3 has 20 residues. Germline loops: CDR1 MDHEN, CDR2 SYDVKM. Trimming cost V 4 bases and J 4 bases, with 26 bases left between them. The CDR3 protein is CASSYGGKAGQLAYNSPLHF. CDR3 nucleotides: TGTGCCAGCAGTTATGGGGGTAAAGCGGGACAACTCGCGTATAATTCACCCCTCCACTTT.

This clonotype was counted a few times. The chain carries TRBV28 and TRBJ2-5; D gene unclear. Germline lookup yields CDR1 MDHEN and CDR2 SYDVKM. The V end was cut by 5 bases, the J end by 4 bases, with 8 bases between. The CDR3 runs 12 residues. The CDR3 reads CASSLHGETQYF. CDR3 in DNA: TGTGCCAGCAGTCTTCATGGAGAGACCCAGTACTTC.

CDR3: CASSSWDTRNQPQHF. CDR3 DNA: TGTGCCAGCAGTTCCTGGGACACCCGTAATCAGCCCCAGCATTTT. The V gene is TRBV28, the J gene TRBJ1-5; maybe TRBD1 (6 bases). V was cut by 4 bases and J by 4 bases, with 14 bases left in between. CDR3 length equals 15 residues. Germline V CDR1 and CDR2: MDHEN, SYDVKM. The variable domain in full, with the rest retrieved from reference TRBV28 and TRBJ1-5, is DVKVTQSSRYLVKRTGEKVFLECVQDMDHENMFWYRQDPGLGLRLIYFSYDVKMKEKGDIPEGYSVSREKKERFSLILESASTNQTSMYLCASSSWDTRNQPQHFGDGTRLSIL.